This T cell receptor (beta chain) emerged from a study of T cell responses to AZD1222 COVID-19 vaccine. Notes on this clone: The antigen is undetermined.

Libraries were prepared by immunoSEQ multiplex PCR; TCRdb keeps only in-frame clonotypes and omits some of them. The sample contains some 160,000 clones, roughly nine tenths of which appear only once. Study observations and caveats: Baseline seropositivity characterized only six AZD1222 recipients.

The sample was peripheral blood, taken 28 days after the second AZD1222 dose. This TCR was sampled from an adult who received the AZD1222 COVID-19 vaccine.

The CDR3 DNA reads TGTGCCAGCAGCTTTCTTCTTGGGGGCGGGGAGACCCAGTACTTC. It specifies CASSFLLGGGETQYF. The chain has TRBV11-2 and TRBJ2-5; D is possibly TRBD1 (6 bases). This CDR3 region has 15 residues. With 3 bases removed from V and 5 bases from J, the gap between germline ends came to 16 bases. CDR1 and CDR2 (germline): SGHAT, FQNNGV.